This TCR beta chain was identified in a study of blood T cell repertoires in COVID-19. Study summary: Researchers got acute and convalescent COVID-19 samples from the United States, Italy and Spain. Nucleic acid was either cDNA or gDNA, and it came from T cells, B-cell-depleted T cells, or PBMCs.

Germline CDR1 SGHTA, CDR2 FQGNSA. V was clipped by 5 bases and J by 10 bases, with 17 bases between them. The CDR3 is 13 residues long. Original methodology: It was from reference gene primer amplification that nucleated cell counts were estimated. Produced via immunoSEQ multiplex PCR; TCRdb's table is partial and in-frame only. V, J and clone size derive from that table, while D and trimming were established from the DNA sequence. The sample has 200,000 to 250,000 clones, 85% to 90% seen once. The receptor comes from a man older than 75 with acute or convalescent COVID-19. V and J are TRBV7-2 and TRBJ1-2; no firm D call. The sample was peripheral blood. This CDR3 is CASSGLTAYYYTF. In DNA, the CDR3 is TGTGCCAGCAGCGGATTAACGGCCTACTACTACACCTTC. Full variable domain (remainder filled in from reference TRBV7-2 and TRBJ1-2): GAGVSQSPSNKVTEKGKDVELRCDPISGHTALYWYRQSLGQGLEFLIYFQGNSAPDKSGLPSDRFSAERTGGSVSTLTIQRTQQEDSAVYLCASSGLTAYYYTFGSGTRLTVV.